Reported below is one T cell receptor (beta chain). This sample is part of a study of PD-L1 blockade in urothelial cancer. As for the study in general: Twenty-five of 29 patients were males with bladder-origin urothelial cancer. T cell content in blood samples showed a median of around 150,000.

Time point specified: peripheral blood 6 weeks after treatment start. The number of samples from each patient was between 1 and 8, taken pretreatment and on-treatment. Trimming shortened V by 0 bases and J by 1 base, and 10 bases separated the two germline ends. The CDR3 extends over 15 amino acids. Germline CDR1 reads SGDLS; CDR2 reads YYNGEE. Using immunoSEQ multiplex PCR, the repertoire was profiled, and TCRdb retains in-frame clones only, with some absent. The data contain tens of thousands of clones, about 88% of them singletons. Source: PBMCs, taken around atezolizumab (anti-PD-L1) treatment. The origin of this receptor is a man between 65 and 85 years old with urothelial cancer. V is TRBV9 and J is TRBJ1-1, with D maybe TRBD1 (5 bases). CDR3 residues: CASSVEAGRNTEAFF. The CDR3 region has the DNA TGTGCCAGCAGCGTAGAGGCAGGGCGGAACACTGAAGCTTTCTTT.